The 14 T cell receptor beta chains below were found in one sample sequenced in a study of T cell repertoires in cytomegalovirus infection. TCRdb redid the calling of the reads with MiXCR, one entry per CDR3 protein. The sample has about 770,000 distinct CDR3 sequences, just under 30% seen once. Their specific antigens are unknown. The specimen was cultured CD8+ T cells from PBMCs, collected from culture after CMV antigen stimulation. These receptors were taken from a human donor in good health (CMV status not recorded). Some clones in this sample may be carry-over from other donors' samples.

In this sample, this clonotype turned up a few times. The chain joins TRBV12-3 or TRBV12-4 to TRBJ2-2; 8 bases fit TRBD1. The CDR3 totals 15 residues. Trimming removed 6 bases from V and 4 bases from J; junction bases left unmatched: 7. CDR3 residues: CASSFRGPGTGELFF. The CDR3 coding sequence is TGTGCCAGCAGCTTCAGGGGGCCGGGCACCGGGGAGCTGTTTTTT.

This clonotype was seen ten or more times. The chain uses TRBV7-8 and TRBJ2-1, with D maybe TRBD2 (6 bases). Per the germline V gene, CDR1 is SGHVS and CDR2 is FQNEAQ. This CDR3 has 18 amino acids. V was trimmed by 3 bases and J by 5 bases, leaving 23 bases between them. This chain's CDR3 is CASSFSPEGGYANNEQFF. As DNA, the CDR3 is TGTGCCAGCAGCTTTAGCCCCGAAGGAGGGTACGCCAACAATGAGCAGTTCTTC.

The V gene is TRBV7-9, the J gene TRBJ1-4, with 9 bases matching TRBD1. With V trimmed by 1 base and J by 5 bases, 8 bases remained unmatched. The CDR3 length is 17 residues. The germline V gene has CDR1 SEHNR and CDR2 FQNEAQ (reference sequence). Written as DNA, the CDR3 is TGTGCCAGCAGCTTAGGAACAGGGGGCTGGCTGAATGAAAAACTGTTTTTT. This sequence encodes CASSLGTGGWLNEKLFF.

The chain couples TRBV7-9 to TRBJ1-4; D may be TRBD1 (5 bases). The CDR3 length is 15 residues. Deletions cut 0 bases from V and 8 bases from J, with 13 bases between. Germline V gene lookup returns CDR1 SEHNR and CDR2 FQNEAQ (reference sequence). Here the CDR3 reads CASSLAGAREEKLFF. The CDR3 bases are TGTGCCAGCAGCTTAGCAGGGGCGAGGGAAGAAAAACTGTTTTTT.

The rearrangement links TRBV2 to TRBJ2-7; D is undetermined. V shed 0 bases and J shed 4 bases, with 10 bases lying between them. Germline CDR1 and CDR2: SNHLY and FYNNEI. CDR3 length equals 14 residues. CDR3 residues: CASSEALRGYEQYF. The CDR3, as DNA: TGTGCCAGCAGTGAAGCGCTTAGAGGATACGAGCAGTACTTC.

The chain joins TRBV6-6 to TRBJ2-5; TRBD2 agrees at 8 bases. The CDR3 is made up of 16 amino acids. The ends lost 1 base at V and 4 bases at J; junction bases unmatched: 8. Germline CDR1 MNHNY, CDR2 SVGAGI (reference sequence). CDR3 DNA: TGTGCCAGCAGTTACTACACGGGGGGGCCCGGAGAGACCCAGTACTTC. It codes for CASSYYTGGPGETQYF.

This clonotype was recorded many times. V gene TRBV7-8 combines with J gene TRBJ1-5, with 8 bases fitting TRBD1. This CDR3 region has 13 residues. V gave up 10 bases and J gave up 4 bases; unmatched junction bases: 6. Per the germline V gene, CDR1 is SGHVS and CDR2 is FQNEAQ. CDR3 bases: TGTGCCACCACCGGACAGGGAAATCAGCCCCAGCATTTT. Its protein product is CATTGQGNQPQHF. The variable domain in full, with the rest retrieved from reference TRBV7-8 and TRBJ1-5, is GAGVSQSPRYKVAKRGQDVALRCDPISGHVSLFWYQQALGQGPEFLTYFQNEAQLDKSGLPSDRFFAERPEGSVSTLKIQRTQQEDSAVYLCATTGQGNQPQHFGDGTRLSIL.

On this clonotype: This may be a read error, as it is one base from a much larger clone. The CDR3 DNA follows: TGCGCCAGCAGCGGTACATGGTTGGTAGATACGCAGTATTTT. It translates to CASSGTWLVDTQYF. The rearrangement uses TRBV4-1 and TRBJ2-3; no definite D call. This CDR3 comprises 14 residues. CDR1 and CDR2 (germline): MGHRA, YSYEKL. With 5 bases removed from V and 5 bases from J, the gap between germline ends came to 14 bases.

The CDR3 loop is CASSYGRGSNEQFF. CDR3 in DNA: TGTGCCAGCAGTTATGGCAGGGGTAGCAATGAGCAGTTCTTC. The chain combines TRBV6-8 with TRBJ2-1, with D perhaps TRBD1 (6 bases). The length of the CDR3 is 14 residues. Trimming removed 3 bases from V and 6 bases from J, with 12 bases in between. Germline CDR1 is MNHGY and CDR2 is SAAAGT.

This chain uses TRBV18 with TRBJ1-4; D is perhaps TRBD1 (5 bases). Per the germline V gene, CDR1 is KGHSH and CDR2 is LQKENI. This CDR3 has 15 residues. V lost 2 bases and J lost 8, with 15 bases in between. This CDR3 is CASSPSRTFDEKLFF. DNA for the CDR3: TGTGCCAGCTCACCATCCAGGACATTTGACGAAAAACTGTTTTTT.

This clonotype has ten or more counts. The CDR3 spells CASSPTTGTGQETQYF. Here the CDR3 DNA reads TGTGCCAGCAGCCCTACAACCGGGACAGGGCAAGAGACCCAGTACTTC. The chain recombines TRBV7-6 with TRBJ2-5; 9 bases match TRBD1. Trimming took 5 bases from V and 2 from J; bases not matched to a gene: 9. CDR1 is SGHVS and CDR2 is FNYEAQ in the germline V gene. The CDR3 has 16 amino acids.

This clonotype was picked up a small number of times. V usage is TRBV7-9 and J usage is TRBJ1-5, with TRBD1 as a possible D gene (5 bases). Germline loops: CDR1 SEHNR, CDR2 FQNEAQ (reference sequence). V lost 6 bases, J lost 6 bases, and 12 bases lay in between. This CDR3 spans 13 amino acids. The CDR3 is CASRKGEGQPQHF. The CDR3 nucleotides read TGTGCCAGCAGAAAAGGGGAGGGTCAGCCCCAGCATTTT.

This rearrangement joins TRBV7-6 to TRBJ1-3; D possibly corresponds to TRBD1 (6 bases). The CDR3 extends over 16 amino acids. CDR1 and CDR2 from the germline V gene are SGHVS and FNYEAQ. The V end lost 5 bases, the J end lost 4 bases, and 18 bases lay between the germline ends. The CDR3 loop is CASSLTPRGAGNTIYF. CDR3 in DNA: TGTGCCAGCAGCCTCACCCCCAGGGGAGCGGGAAACACCATATATTTT.

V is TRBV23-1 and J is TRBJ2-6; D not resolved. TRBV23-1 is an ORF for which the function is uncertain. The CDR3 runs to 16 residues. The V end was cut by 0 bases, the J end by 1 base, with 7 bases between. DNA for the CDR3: TGCGCCAGCAGTCAATCGAGGTTTTCTGGGGCCAACGTCCTGACTTTC. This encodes CASSQSRFSGANVLTF.